This passage covers 20 T cell receptor beta chains from one sample sequenced in a study of CD4 T cells in relation to SARS-CoV-2 and coronaviruses. Profiled with immunoSEQ multiplex PCR; TCRdb holds only in-frame clones, not every one. The table shows some 21,000 clones, with less than 85% occurring only once. Unexposed donor CD4+ T cells date from about 2011-2019, before the COVID-19 pandemic. After around nine days of culture, CD4+ T cells were isolated. No antigens are known for them. The sample was CD4+ T cells from PBMCs, cultured in vitro. The receptor set was obtained from a human donor in good health.

This sequence joins TRBV11-2 and TRBJ2-3; possible D gene TRBD2, 6 bases. Germline V gene sequence: CDR1 SGHAT, CDR2 FQNNGV. The length of the CDR3 is 14 residues. Trimming cost V 4 bases and J 10 bases, with 18 bases left between them. CDR3 in DNA: TGTGCCAGCAGCTCCAAGGCCGGGGGATCGGCGCAGTATTTT. This encodes CASSSKAGGSAQYF.

V usage is TRBV6-5 and J usage is TRBJ1-5; no clear D gene. The CDR3 totals 15 residues. The germline CDR1 and CDR2 sequences are MNHEY and SVGAGI. V shed 2 bases and J shed 0 bases, with 8 bases lying between them. The CDR3 loop reads CASSYSPFSNQPQHF. In DNA, the CDR3 is TGTGCCAGCAGTTACAGCCCCTTTAGCAATCAGCCCCAGCATTTT.

The rearrangement links TRBV11-2 to TRBJ2-7, with no clear D. CDR3 size: 14 residues. Germline V gene lookup returns CDR1 SGHAT and CDR2 FQNNGV. V was shortened by 5 bases and J by 6 bases, with 17 bases between the two germline ends. Here the CDR3 DNA reads TGTGCCAGCAGCACCCTCCTTTCTGGTATCGAGCAGTACTTC. Its translation is CASSTLLSGIEQYF.

A few counts support this clone. The chain has TRBV6-5 and TRBJ2-7, with a possible D match to TRBD2 (7 bases). With 2 bases removed from V and 4 bases from J, the gap between germline ends came to 18 bases. Looked up from germline, CDR1 is MNHEY and CDR2 is SVGAGI. The CDR3 spans 16 residues. CDR3 sequence: CASSYRFGGAGYEQYF. Here the CDR3 DNA reads TGTGCCAGCAGTTACCGCTTTGGGGGGGCAGGGTACGAGCAGTACTTC.

The J gene is TRBJ1-1, the V gene TRBV10-3; 9 bases are shared with TRBD1. Germline trimming cut 6 bases from V and 1 base from J; bases unmatched to any gene: 0. In germline, CDR1 is ENHRY, CDR2 SYGVKD. The CDR3 has 13 residues. The chain's CDR3 is CAIRDRGNTEAFF. The CDR3 DNA follows: TGTGCCATCAGGGACAGGGGGAACACTGAAGCTTTCTTT.

This chain uses TRBV28 with TRBJ1-1, with unresolved D. In germline, CDR1 is MDHEN, CDR2 SYDVKM. Trimming pared 7 bases from V and 4 bases from J, leaving 22 bases between. This CDR3 is 16 amino acids long. This CDR3 is CASITIGQPLGTEAFF. The CDR3 bases are TGTGCCAGCATTACTATAGGGCAACCCTTGGGCACTGAAGCTTTCTTT.

This clone was observed a single time. V usage is TRBV7-8 and J usage is TRBJ1-1, with D uncertain. Germline-derived CDR1 and CDR2 are SGHVS and FQNEAQ. V lost 3 bases and J 7 bases, leaving 12 bases between the germline ends. The CDR3 covers 13 residues. The CDR3 coding sequence is TGTGCCAGCAGCTTTCGGCAGGCCGGTGAAGCTTTCTTT. Protein: CASSFRQAGEAFF.

V gene TRBV7-9 combines with J gene TRBJ1-4; 8 bases align to TRBD1. V shed 2 bases, J shed 8 bases, and the junction held 7 bases outside the gene matches. The CDR3 runs to 15 residues. Per the germline V gene, CDR1 is SEHNR and CDR2 is FQNEAQ (reference sequence). The CDR3 is CASSLTDRVREKLFF. DNA of the CDR3: TGTGCCAGCAGCTTAACGGACAGGGTTAGGGAAAAACTGTTTTTT.

This clone was seen once. V usage is TRBV20-1 and J usage is TRBJ2-7, with D perhaps TRBD1 (6 bases). Between the trimmed V and J ends, which lost 6 bases and 2 bases, there was a span of 8 bases. Germline values: CDR1 DFQATT, CDR2 SNEGSKA (reference sequence). The CDR3 consists of 11 residues. The DNA for the CDR3 is TGCAGTGCGGGGACAACCTACGAGCAGTACTTC. Protein: CSAGTTYEQYF.

The chain carries TRBV7-3 and TRBJ2-3; a weak D match, TRBD2 (6 bases). Germline V gives CDR1 SGHTA, CDR2 FQGTGA. CDR3 length: 14 residues. The V end was cut by 5 bases, the J end by 0 bases, with 9 bases between. Here the CDR3 reads CASSRRGSTDTQYF. The CDR3 bases are TGTGCCAGCAGCCGGAGGGGAAGCACAGATACGCAGTATTTT.

This sequence joins TRBV7-3 and TRBJ1-1; 9 bases are a match to TRBD1. CDR3 length equals 15 residues. With 3 bases clipped from V and 6 bases from J, the junction kept 8 bases outside the gene matches. CDR1 and CDR2 (germline): SGHTA, FQGTGA. DNA for the CDR3: TGTGCCAGCAGCTTGGGACAGGGAAACGGCGCTGAAGCTTTCTTT. This codes for CASSLGQGNGAEAFF.

The chain couples TRBV7-3 to TRBJ2-1, with TRBD2 matching over 7 bases. After removal of 2 bases from V and 10 bases from J, the junction contained 8 bases not matched to a gene. There are 14 residues in the CDR3. Germline loops: CDR1 SGHTA, CDR2 FQGTGA. CDR3 in amino acids: CASSLGTSVGEQFF. CDR3 DNA: TGTGCCAGCAGCTTAGGCACTAGCGTGGGAGAGCAGTTCTTC.

The J gene is TRBJ2-7, the V gene TRBV11-3; 10 nucleotides match TRBD1. Trimming cost V 5 bases and J 6 bases; bases outside gene matches: 4. Germline CDR1 is SGHNT and CDR2 is YENEEA. This CDR3 is built from 13 residues. The chain's CDR3 is CASSPRTGGEQYF. CDR3 DNA sequence: TGTGCCAGCAGCCCCCGGACAGGGGGCGAGCAGTACTTC. Drawing the rest from reference TRBV11-3 and TRBJ2-7, the complete variable domain is EAGVVQSPRYKIIEKKQPVAFWCNPISGHNTLYWYLQNLGQGPELLIRYENEEAVDDSQLPKDRFSAERLKGVDSTLKIQPAELGDSAVYLCASSPRTGGEQYFGPGTRLTVT.

This CDR3 is CAWSIERGLSYEQYF. The CDR3 bases are TGTGCCTGGAGTATAGAGCGGGGACTTTCCTACGAGCAGTACTTC. The chain links TRBV30 to TRBJ2-7; 7 bases agree with TRBD2. V lost 2 bases, J lost 1 base, and 8 bases stayed unmatched. This CDR3 is built from 15 residues. Per the germline V gene, CDR1 is GTSNPN and CDR2 is SVGIG (reference sequence).

The chain has TRBV27 and TRBJ2-2; the match to TRBD2 covers 13 bases. V was clipped by 6 bases and J by 6 bases; unmatched bases: 7. This CDR3 contains 16 residues. Germline V gene lookup returns CDR1 MNHEY and CDR2 SMNVEV (reference sequence). CDR3 DNA: TGTGCCAGCAGAAAACCGGGACTAGCGGGATCCGGGGAGCTGTTTTTT. This translates into CASRKPGLAGSGELFF.

This chain connects TRBV4-1 to TRBJ1-5, with D possibly being TRBD1 (5 bases). Germline CDR1 and CDR2: MGHRA and YSYEKL. The CDR3 is 13 residues long. Trimming left V 4 bases short and J 5 bases short, with 9 bases between. The CDR3 DNA is TGCGCCAGCAGCCCGCTGGGGCATCAGCCCCAGCATTTT. This codes for CASSPLGHQPQHF.

V usage is TRBV18 and J usage is TRBJ1-2, with 7 bases identical to TRBD1. Germline lookup yields CDR1 KGHSH and CDR2 LQKENI. The CDR3 has 16 amino acids. J was trimmed by 2 bases and V by 2 bases; bases with no gene match: 8. The CDR3 DNA is TGTGCCAGCTCACCATTCGACACACAGGGGAACTATGGCTACACCTTC. It yields the protein CASSPFDTQGNYGYTF.

The chain is built from TRBV12-3 or TRBV12-4 and TRBJ1-1; TRBD1 agrees at 9 bases. The CDR3 sequence is 13 residues long. Trimming at V came to 4 bases and at J to 5 bases, leaving 2 bases not matched to a gene. CDR3 residues: CASSSQGATEAFF. CDR3 DNA sequence: TGTGCCAGCAGTTCACAGGGGGCGACTGAAGCTTTCTTT.

The chain has TRBV7-8 and TRBJ2-2; possible D gene TRBD2, 5 bases. The length of the CDR3 is 15 residues. Trimming removed 5 bases at V and 3 bases at J, with 13 bases between. Germline-derived CDR1 and CDR2 are SGHVS and FQNEAQ. The CDR3 reads CASSPTGLYTGELFF. The CDR3 nucleotides read TGTGCCAGCAGCCCTACGGGATTATACACCGGGGAGCTGTTTTTT.

This clone occurred once. The sample holds other DNA sequences that translate to the same CDR3. The chain joins TRBV5-1 to TRBJ2-5; D unresolved. CDR3 length: 11 residues. V lost 2 bases to trimming and J lost 2 bases, with 1 base between them. Per the germline V gene, CDR1 is SGHRS and CDR2 is YFSETQ. The chain's CDR3 is CASSLQETQYF. The DNA of the CDR3 is TGCGCCAGCAGCTTACAAGAGACCCAGTACTTC.